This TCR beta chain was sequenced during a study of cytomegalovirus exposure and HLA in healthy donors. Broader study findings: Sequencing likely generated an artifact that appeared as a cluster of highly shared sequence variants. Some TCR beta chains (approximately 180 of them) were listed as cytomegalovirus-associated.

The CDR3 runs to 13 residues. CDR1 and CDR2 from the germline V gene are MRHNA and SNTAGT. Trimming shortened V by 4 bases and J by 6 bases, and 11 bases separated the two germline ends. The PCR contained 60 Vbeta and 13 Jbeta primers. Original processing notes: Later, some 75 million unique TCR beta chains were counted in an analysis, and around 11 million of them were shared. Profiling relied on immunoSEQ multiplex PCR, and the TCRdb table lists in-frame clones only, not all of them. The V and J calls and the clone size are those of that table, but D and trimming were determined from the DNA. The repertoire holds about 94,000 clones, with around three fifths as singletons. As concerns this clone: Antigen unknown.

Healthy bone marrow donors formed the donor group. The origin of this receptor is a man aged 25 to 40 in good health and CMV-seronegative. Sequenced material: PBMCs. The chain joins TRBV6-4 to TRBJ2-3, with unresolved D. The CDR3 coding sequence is TGTGCCAGCAGTGCGTCACATGGCGATACGCAGTATTTT. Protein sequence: CASSASHGDTQYF.